This T cell receptor (beta chain) appears in the sequencing data of a study of T-cell memory formation after mild COVID-19. Study information: TCR clusters were largely donor specific. Study-wide findings and caveats: That cross-reactive memory joined was suggested by some responding clones appearing in pre-infection memory. Second-wave clones that peaked on day 37 lacked confirmed SARS-CoV-2 specificity.

The table lists this clonotype with a few counts. Its matching antigen is unknown. With 4 bases removed from V and 8 bases from J, the gap between germline ends came to 8 bases. The CDR3 consists of 11 residues. Germline V lookup: CDR1 MGHRA, CDR2 YSYEKL. 5'RACE, which relied on constant-segment primers, yielded TCR alpha and TCR beta cDNA libraries carrying sample barcodes and UMIs. TCRdb re-derived calls from the 5' RACE reads in MiXCR, one entry per CDR3 protein. The data contain 200,000 to 250,000 distinct CDR3 sequences, around 8.8% of them singletons. J is TRBJ1-1 and V is TRBV4-1; no definite D call. This receptor was identified in a man aged 18 to 30 who had mild COVID-19 (a few samples of this study predate the infection). Cell type and time point are not known. The sample taken for sequencing was PBMCs or a T cell subset sorted from them (not recorded which). The CDR3 nucleotides are TGCGCCAGCAGCCTCGGCCTAGAAGCTTTCTTT. It translates to CASSLGLEAFF.